One and the same sample provided the 13 T cell receptor beta chains below, sequenced in a study of T cell responses to AZD1222 COVID-19 vaccine (dated by TCRdb to about 2021). According to the study, the label for this sample's time point signals: baseline before first vaccination. Library preparation was by the immunoSEQ multiplex PCR assay. TCRdb carries this immuneACCESS record with in-frame sequences only. Its versions omit some clonotypes, under half of them owing to an unresolved V gene in the studies checked, with the rest unexplained. In this sample the table shows roughly 150,000 clones, approximately 93% of which occur a single time. 4.5% to 5.5% of the sample is held by the ten biggest clonotypes. The specimen comprised peripheral blood, sampled on day 0 of AZD1222 vaccination. These receptors were collected from an adult in good health.

The chain carries TRBV30 and TRBJ1-5; D may be TRBD1 (5 bases). V lost 3 bases to trimming and J lost 4 bases, with 10 bases between them. The CDR3 runs to 13 residues. The germline gives CDR1 GTSNPN, CDR2 SVGIG (reference sequence). CDR3 sequence (DNA): TGTGCCTGGAGGAACAGGCCAAATCAGCCCCAGCATTTT. Its protein product is CAWRNRPNQPQHF.

V usage is TRBV5-4 and J usage is TRBJ1-6, with D possibly TRBD1 on 5 matching bases. V shed 4 bases and J shed 10 bases, with 21 bases lying between them. This CDR3 has 16 amino acids. Germline-derived CDR1 and CDR2 are SGHNT and YYREEE (reference sequence). The CDR3 region is CASSVLLSGMSSPLHF. The CDR3 region has the DNA TGTGCCAGCAGCGTCTTGCTCTCAGGGATGAGCTCACCCCTCCACTTT.

The chain couples TRBV28 to TRBJ1-1; no clear D gene. V lost 5 bases, J lost 4 bases, and 20 bases lay in between. In germline, CDR1 is MDHEN, CDR2 SYDVKM. The CDR3 extends over 16 amino acids. CDR3 amino acids: CASSPLHSTGITEAFF. In DNA form, the CDR3 reads TGTGCCAGCAGTCCCTTACACAGCACCGGGATCACTGAAGCTTTCTTT.

The chain is built from TRBV25-1 and TRBJ2-3, with a tentative D call TRBD2 (6 bases). V was pared by 3 bases and J by 4 bases, with 11 bases between. This CDR3 is built from 14 residues. The germline V gene encodes CDR1 MGHDK and CDR2 SYGVNS. The CDR3 reads CASSESSAPDTQYF. The CDR3 coding sequence is TGTGCCAGCAGTGAGTCTAGCGCCCCAGATACGCAGTATTTT.

This chain links TRBV19 with TRBJ2-1, with TRBD2 matching over 11 bases. Germline V lookup: CDR1 LNHDA, CDR2 SQIVND (reference sequence). The CDR3 spans 17 residues. J gave up 0 bases and V 3 bases, and 4 bases lay outside the gene matches. CDR3: CASSILAGGTSYNEQFF. CDR3 nucleotides: TGTGCCAGTAGTATTCTAGCGGGAGGTACCTCCTACAATGAGCAGTTCTTC.

The V and J genes are TRBV5-1 and TRBJ1-3, with a weak D call TRBD1 (5 bases). The CDR3 length is 16 residues. Trimming left V 0 bases short and J 3 bases short, with 13 bases between. Germline CDR1 is SGHRS and CDR2 is YFSETQ. The CDR3 nucleotides read TGCGCCAGCAGCTTGGTTGCAGGGATGGGTGGAAACACCATATATTTT. Protein product: CASSLVAGMGGNTIYF.

The chain links TRBV9 to TRBJ2-1; TRBD1 or TRBD2 may be the D gene (6 bases each). The germline V and J ends were trimmed by 0 bases and 6 bases, with 10 bases remaining between them. Germline values: CDR1 SGDLS, CDR2 YYNGEE. The CDR3 runs 14 residues. CDR3 residues: CASSVVGGSNEQFF. In DNA, the CDR3 is TGTGCCAGCAGCGTAGTGGGGGGCAGCAATGAGCAGTTCTTC.

This rearrangement joins TRBV13 to TRBJ2-1, with a possible D match to TRBD1 (6 bases). CDR1 is PRHDT, CDR2 FYEKMQ, per germline (reference sequence). The CDR3 is 12 residues long. Between the trimmed V and J ends, which lost 5 bases and 9 bases, there was a span of 11 bases. This CDR3 reads CASSKQGSEQFF. The DNA of the CDR3 is TGTGCCAGCAGCAAACAGGGCAGTGAGCAGTTCTTC.

The V and J genes are TRBV19 and TRBJ2-1; the match to TRBD1 covers 8 bases. The junction had 7 bases not matched to a gene; V was cut back by 2 bases and J by 7 bases. This CDR3 spans 15 amino acids. The germline V gene encodes CDR1 LNHDA and CDR2 SQIVND (reference sequence). The CDR3 DNA follows: TGTGCCAGTAGTATACGCAGGGGGCCGGGGAATGAGCAGTTCTTC. It is translated as CASSIRRGPGNEQFF.

J is TRBJ2-1 and V is TRBV20-1; the D gene is possibly TRBD2 (5 bases). V was pared by 5 bases and J by 7 bases, with 9 bases between. The germline V gene has CDR1 DFQATT and CDR2 SNEGSKA (reference sequence). The CDR3 loop spans 11 amino acids. The CDR3 loop reads CSAGSLNEQFF. DNA of the CDR3: TGCAGTGCTGGGAGCCTGAATGAGCAGTTCTTC.

The chain uses TRBV5-4 and TRBJ1-4, with D perhaps matching TRBD1 (6 bases). The CDR3 covers 14 residues. Trimming pared 2 bases from V and 5 bases from J, leaving 10 bases between. The germline CDR1 and CDR2 sequences are SGHNT and YYREEE (reference sequence). In nucleotides, the CDR3 is TGTGCCAGCAGCTTAGAGGGGGACAATGAAAAACTGTTTTTT. Translated, it gives CASSLEGDNEKLFF.

V is TRBV27 and J is TRBJ2-5; TRBD2 agrees at 15 bases. The CDR3 has 17 residues. Germline V gives CDR1 MNHEY, CDR2 SMNVEV (reference sequence). J lost 4 bases, V lost 7 bases, and 10 bases had no gene match. Here the CDR3 DNA reads TGTGCCAGCAAGGGACTAGCGGGAGGCCGGGGGGGAGAGACCCAGTACTTC. Translation gives CASKGLAGGRGGETQYF.

This chain joins TRBV6-1 and TRBJ1-5; maybe TRBD1 (5 bases). V was clipped by 1 base and J by 3 bases, with 10 bases between them. Germline CDR1 is MNHNS and CDR2 is SASEGT. The CDR3 is 15 residues long. CDR3 residues: CASSEGGTTNQPQHF. In DNA, the CDR3 is TGTGCCAGCAGTGAAGGGGGGACCACCAATCAGCCCCAGCATTTT.